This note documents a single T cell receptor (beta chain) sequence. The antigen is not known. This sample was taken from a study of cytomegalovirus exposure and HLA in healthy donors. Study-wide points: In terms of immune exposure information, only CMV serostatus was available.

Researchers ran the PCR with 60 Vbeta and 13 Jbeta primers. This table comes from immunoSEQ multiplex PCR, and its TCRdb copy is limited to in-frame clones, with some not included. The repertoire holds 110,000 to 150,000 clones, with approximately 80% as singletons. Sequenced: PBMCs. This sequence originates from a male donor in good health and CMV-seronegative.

CDR3 loop: CASSQGFIPYF. Written as DNA, the CDR3 is TGTGCCAGCAGTCAGGGCTTCATCCCGTATTTT. The rearrangement links TRBV7-2 to TRBJ2-3; tentative D call: TRBD1 (5 bases). V lost 6 bases and J 14 bases, leaving 15 bases between the germline ends. Per germline, CDR1 SGHTA and CDR2 FQGNSA. This CDR3 comprises 11 residues.